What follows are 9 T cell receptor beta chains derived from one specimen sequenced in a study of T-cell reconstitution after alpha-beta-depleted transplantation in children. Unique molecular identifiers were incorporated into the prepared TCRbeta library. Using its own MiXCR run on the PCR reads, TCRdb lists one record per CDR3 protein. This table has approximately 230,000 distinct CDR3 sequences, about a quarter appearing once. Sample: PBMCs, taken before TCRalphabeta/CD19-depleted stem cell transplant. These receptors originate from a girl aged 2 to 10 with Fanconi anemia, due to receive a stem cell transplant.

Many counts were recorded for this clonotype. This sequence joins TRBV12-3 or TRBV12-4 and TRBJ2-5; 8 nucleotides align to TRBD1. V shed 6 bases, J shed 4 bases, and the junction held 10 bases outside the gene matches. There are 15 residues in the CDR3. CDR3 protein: CASSLQDREGETQYF. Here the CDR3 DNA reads TGTGCCAGCAGCCTCCAGGACAGGGAAGGAGAGACCCAGTACTTC.

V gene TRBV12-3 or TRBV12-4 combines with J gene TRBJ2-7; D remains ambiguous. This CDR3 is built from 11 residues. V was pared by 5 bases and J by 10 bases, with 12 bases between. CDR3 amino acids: CASSPDIDQYF. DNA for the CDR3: TGTGCCAGCAGTCCTGACATCGACCAGTACTTC.

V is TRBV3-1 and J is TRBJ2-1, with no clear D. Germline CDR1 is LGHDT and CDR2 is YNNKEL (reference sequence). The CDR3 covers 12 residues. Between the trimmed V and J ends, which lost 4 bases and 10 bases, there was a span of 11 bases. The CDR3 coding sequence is TGTGCCAGCAGCCGTTTGACCCACGAGCAGTTCTTC. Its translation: CASSRLTHEQFF.

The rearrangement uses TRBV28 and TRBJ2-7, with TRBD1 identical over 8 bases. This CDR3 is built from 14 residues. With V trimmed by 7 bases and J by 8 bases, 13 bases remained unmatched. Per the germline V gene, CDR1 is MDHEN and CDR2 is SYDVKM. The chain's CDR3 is CASIAHSTGVKQYF. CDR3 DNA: TGTGCCAGCATTGCCCATTCGACAGGGGTCAAGCAGTACTTC.

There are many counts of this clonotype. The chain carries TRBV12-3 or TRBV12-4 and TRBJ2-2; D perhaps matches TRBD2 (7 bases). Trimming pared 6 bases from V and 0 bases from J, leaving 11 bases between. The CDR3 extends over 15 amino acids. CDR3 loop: CASRGGGSNTGELFF. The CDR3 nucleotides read TGTGCCAGCAGAGGGGGGGGATCGAACACCGGGGAGCTGTTTTTT.

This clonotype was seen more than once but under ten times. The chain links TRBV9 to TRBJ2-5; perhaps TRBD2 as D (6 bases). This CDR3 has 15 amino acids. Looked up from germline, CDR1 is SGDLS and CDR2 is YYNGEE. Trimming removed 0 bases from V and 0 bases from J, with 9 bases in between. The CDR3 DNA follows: TGTGCCAGCAGCGTAGGGGCGGGGTACCAAGAGACCCAGTACTTC. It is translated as CASSVGAGYQETQYF. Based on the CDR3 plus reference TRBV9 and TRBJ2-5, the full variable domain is DSGVTQTPKHLITATGQRVTLRCSPRSGDLSVYWYQQSLDQGLQFLIQYYNGEERAKGNILERFSAQQFPDLHSELNLSSLELGDSALYFCASSVGAGYQETQYFGPGTRLLVL.

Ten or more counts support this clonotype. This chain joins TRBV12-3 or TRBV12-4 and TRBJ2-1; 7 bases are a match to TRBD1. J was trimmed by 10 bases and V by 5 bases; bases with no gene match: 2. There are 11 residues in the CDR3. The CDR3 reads CASSLGQEQFF. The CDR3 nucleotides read TGTGCCAGCAGTCTGGGACAGGAGCAGTTCTTC.

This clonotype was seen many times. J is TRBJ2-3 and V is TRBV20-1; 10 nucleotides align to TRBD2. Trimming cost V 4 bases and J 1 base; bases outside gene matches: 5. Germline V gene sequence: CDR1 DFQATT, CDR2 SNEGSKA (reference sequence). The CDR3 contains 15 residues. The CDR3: CSAKRGTSGTDTQYF. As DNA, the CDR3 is TGCAGTGCTAAACGCGGGACTAGCGGCACAGATACGCAGTATTTT.

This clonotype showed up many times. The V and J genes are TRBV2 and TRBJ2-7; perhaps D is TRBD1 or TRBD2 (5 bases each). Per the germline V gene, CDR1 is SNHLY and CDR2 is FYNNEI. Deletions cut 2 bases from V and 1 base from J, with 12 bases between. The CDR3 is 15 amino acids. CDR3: CASSEWDGSSYEQYF. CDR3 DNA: TGTGCCAGCAGTGAATGGGACGGGTCTTCCTACGAGCAGTACTTC.